This T cell receptor beta chain was retrieved from a study of identical twins (dated by TCRdb to about 2016). Notes on the research overall: To test whether fetal clonotypes persist, the study used deep sequencing on TCR alpha and beta repertoires from monozygotic twins, unrelated adults of various ages, and cord blood. Replicate twin experiments were performed at different times using different library preparation protocols to rule out contamination. Results and caveats for the whole study, not just this receptor: Because the same donors could not be followed over many years, the conclusions depended on cross-sectional statistical analysis. Zero-insertion analyses could be partly confounded by invariant T cells such as MAIT and iNKT, although diverse VJ usage argued against such confounding for most clonotypes. The excess sharing between twins in beta out-of-frame sequences was weaker because fewer shared sequences reduced the signal-to-noise ratio. Compared with coincidental sharing between unrelated individuals, out-of-frame TCR alpha sequences shared between twins showed an excess of sequences with low generation probability. Fewer insertions were carried by abundant cord blood beta clonotypes, a similar but weaker trend appeared in young adult naive repertoires, and no such trend appeared in memory repertoires. In monozygotic twins, recombination models systematically underestimated out-of-frame TCR alpha sharing, but the models matched the sharing seen between unrelated individuals.

This clonotype came up a few times. Its antigen target is currently unknown. No clone much larger than this one lies a single base away; base qualities are absent. Preparation of the library involved 5' RACE. Sequenced using an Illumina HiSeq 2000. A universal primer binding site was added through template switching, and the final cDNA carried a unique molecular identifier so that TCR cDNA molecules could be counted accurately. Specific primers in the conserved constant-segment region were used to synthesize first-strand cDNA for the TCR alpha and beta chains. To control for contamination, each cDNA library was double barcoded with a SMART-Mk sample barcode plus Illumina barcodes. TruSeq adapter sequences along with Illumina sample barcodes were introduced in two successive PCR steps. TCR alpha and beta cDNA libraries were sequenced on the Illumina HiSeq platform with custom primers. The paper's processing steps were these. MiGEC processed the raw reads to extract unique molecular identifiers, while MiXCR was used to determine the CDR3 positions. For each individual, recombination models were inferred using an EM algorithm with the repgenHMM and IGoR tools. Shared clonotypes were analyzed with the tcR package in R, and sharing was normalized by the product of cloneset sizes. To study raw recombination without the effects of thymic and clonal selection, out-of-frame nonproductive sequences were analyzed. TCRdb's own reprocessing of the public reads used fastp at Q25 and MiXCR and kept productive beta chains. Each record represents a unique CDR3 protein, reported with the most common genes and DNA among its rows. Clone size and V and J calls follow TCRdb, not the original study. In this sample the table shows around 680,000 distinct CDR3 sequences, 8% to 9% of which occur a single time. The biggest ten clones account for approximately 0.96% of the sample.

Every donor was a healthy Caucasian. The twin cohort consisted of three pairs of female monozygotic twins, all aged about 18 to 29 years. The RNA used for TCR libraries was isolated from peripheral blood mononuclear cells. CDR1 SGDLS and CDR2 YYNGEE are derived from the germline V gene. From the cysteine through the phenylalanine, the CDR3 covers 16 amino acids. Of the read, only the CDR3 DNA is kept; its 48 bases are in frame from base 1. Relative to germline, V is missing 4 bases and J is missing 5 bases, with 9 bases of the junction outside any gene match. The same sample was also used in a study of yellow fever vaccine responses in identical twins. From the second report: The authors reported that the T cell response to vaccination in identical twins appeared partly convergent and partly personalized. In identical twins, the study followed T cell clones that responded to the vaccine with precision.

Sequenced input: PBMCs. The chain couples TRBV9 to TRBJ2-2; TRBD1 aligns with 9 central bases. This TCR was sampled from a woman between 18 and 29 years old in good health. The CDR3 region has the sequence CASSLRTGALTGELFF. The nucleotide sequence is given as TGTGCCAGCAGCCTTCGGACAGGGGCTTTAACCGGGGAGCTGTTTTTT. Reference TRBV9 and TRBJ2-2 genes cover what lies past the CDR3, so the full variable domain is DSGVTQTPKHLITATGQRVTLRCSPRSGDLSVYWYQQSLDQGLQFLIQYYNGEERAKGNILERFSAQQFPDLHSELNLSSLELGDSALYFCASSLRTGALTGELFFGEGSRLTVL.